The 7 T cell receptor beta chains reported below all come from one sample, sequenced in a study of T cells in Graves' hyperthyroidism and ophthalmopathy. Amplified TCR beta CDR3 regions came from RNA transcripts. The HTBI primer set was used in a first-round RT-PCR of the TCR CDR3. TCRdb re-called the multiplex PCR reads with MiXCR, one entry per CDR3 protein. The table shows roughly 500,000 distinct CDR3 sequences, with just over 45% occurring only once. Sequences were obtained from peripheral blood or thyroid tissue (not recorded which). Every receptor here comes from an adult woman with Graves' disease, either hyperthyroidism or ophthalmopathy (not recorded which).

In this sample, this clonotype turned up many times. The CDR3 protein is CASSLGVRYYNSPLHF. The CDR3 DNA follows: TGTGCCAGCAGCTTAGGGGTCAGATACTATAATTCACCCCTCCACTTT. The chain couples TRBV11-2 to TRBJ1-6, with unresolved D. Germline lookup yields CDR1 SGHAT and CDR2 FQNNGV. The CDR3 spans 16 residues. Trimming shortened V by 1 base and J by 3 bases, and 10 bases separated the two germline ends.

This clonotype was counted ten times or more. The genes are TRBV20-1 and TRBJ1-2; D remains ambiguous. V was shortened by 5 bases and J by 0 bases, with 10 bases between the two germline ends. The CDR3 totals 13 residues. Germline V gene sequence: CDR1 DFQATT, CDR2 SNEGSKA (reference sequence). The CDR3 loop reads CSARGGPNYGYTF. The CDR3 DNA reads TGCAGTGCTCGGGGTGGACCTAACTATGGCTACACCTTC.

For this clonotype: Sequence at one end of the junction differs from germline and may be a read error. The rearrangement joins TRBV2 to TRBJ1-5, with 10 bases lining up with TRBD1. The CDR3 has 10 amino acids. Germline V gene sequence: CDR1 SNHLY, CDR2 FYNNEI. The CDR3 region has the DNA TGTGCCAGCAGCCAGGGGACAGGGGCTTTT. This encodes CASSQGTGAF.

This clonotype was counted once. CDR3 amino acids: CASSAPGTGRYEQYF. DNA for the CDR3: TGTGCCAGCAGCGCCCCCGGGACAGGCCGCTACGAGCAGTACTTC. The rearrangement joins TRBV9 to TRBJ2-7, with 8 bases matching TRBD1. In germline, CDR1 is SGDLS, CDR2 YYNGEE. After removal of 3 bases from V and 3 bases from J, the junction contained 8 bases not matched to a gene. The CDR3 has 15 residues.

V usage is TRBV2 and J usage is TRBJ1-6; 7 nucleotides agree with TRBD1. V was clipped by 5 bases and J by 10 bases; unmatched bases: 17. The germline CDR1 and CDR2 sequences are SNHLY and FYNNEI. This CDR3 has 17 residues. The CDR3 DNA sequence: TGTGCCAGCAGTATTATCACCCCGGGACAGATGAAATCACCCCTCCACTTT. It translates to CASSIITPGQMKSPLHF.

This clonotype was seen ten or more times. The chain carries TRBV7-9 and TRBJ1-5, with no clear D. Per the germline V gene, CDR1 is SEHNR and CDR2 is FQNEAQ (reference sequence). V lost 5 bases, J lost 6 bases, and 17 bases lay in between. The CDR3 consists of 15 residues. The CDR3 region has the DNA TGTGCCAGCAGCCCATCGGGGTTAGACGGTCAGCCCCAGCATTTT. It translates to CASSPSGLDGQPQHF.

The rearrangement uses TRBV20-1 and TRBJ1-6; 9 nucleotides agree with TRBD1. The V gene's germline CDR1 is DFQATT and CDR2 SNEGSKA (reference sequence). V gave up 2 bases and J gave up 10 bases; unmatched junction bases: 9. CDR3 length equals 15 residues. DNA for the CDR3: TGCAGTGCTAGACGCGCCGGGACAGGGTTGTCACCCCTCCACTTT. Its translation: CSARRAGTGLSPLHF.